This T cell receptor (beta chain) was captured by sequencing in a study of blood T cell repertoires in COVID-19 (dated by TCRdb to 2019 to 2021). For the wider study: Samples covering the acute and convalescent phases of COVID-19 were provided by collaborators in the United States, Italy and Spain. HLA class I and class II types, where available, came from metadata supplied by the sample provider rather than from assay-based typing. The repertoires were released in a freely available public database intended as a resource for research on the immune response to SARS-CoV-2. Deeply sampled blood TCRbeta repertoires from subjects exposed to, actively infected with, or recovered from COVID-19 were included in the dataset. The prospective study material was composed of cDNA or gDNA derived from T cells, B-cell-depleted T cells, or PBMCs. The sample metadata nearly always contained a de-identified subject ID, COVID-19 status, age in years and sex. The samples were drawn from the first 160 participants of the ongoing ImmuneRACE study and from roughly 1,300 subjects provided by 6 global collaborators. The investigation overall reported the following: Clinical and demographic metadata were provided uncurated, with the amount varying by source and participant.

TCRbeta CDR3 regions were amplified from genomic DNA using the immunoSEQ Assay, a bias-controlled multiplex PCR. The published analysis was carried out like this. Nucleated cell counts per sample were estimated from amplification of reference gene primers within the assay. To quantify the absolute abundance of each unique TCRbeta CDR3 rearrangement, sequence reads were collapsed and filtered. For each sample, productive Simpson clonality was calculated as the square root of Simpson's diversity index across productive rearrangements. This immuneACCESS table, as held by TCRdb, lists in-frame sequences with V and J called but not all clones. Of the missing ones, under half trace to an unresolved V gene in checked studies; the others have no known cause. The DNA gave D and trimming, while V, J and clone size come from that table. The sample table records about 140,000 clones; about 88% of these occur just once. Of the sample, around 5% falls within the top ten clones.

The CDR1 and CDR2 encoded by the germline V gene are SNHLY and FYNNEI. The germline ends are 12 bases apart after V is trimmed by 6 bases and J by 4 bases. Inclusive of the bounding cysteine and phenylalanine, the CDR3 is 14 residues long. Here the CDR3 DNA is all that survives: 42 bases in frame from base 1. Each collaborating institution followed its own protocols to collect whole blood in K2EDTA tubes. Collaborator samples were shipped for TCRbeta analysis as frozen whole blood, isolated PBMCs, or DNA extracted from either sample type. About this clone: Its antigen remains unidentified. Per-nucleotide qualities are absent, and no much larger clonotype sits a single base away.

The rearrangement combines TRBV2 with TRBJ2-2; perhaps TRBD1 is the D gene, with 6 bases matching. The clonotype originates from a human donor in a cohort sampled during active COVID-19. Source material: peripheral blood. At the DNA level, the sequence is TGTGCCAGCAGATGGACAGACCTCACCGGGGAGCTGTTTTTT. Protein translation: CASRWTDLTGELFF. The reference TRBV2 and TRBJ2-2 proteins fill in what lies around the CDR3, so the full variable domain reads EPEVTQTPSHQVTQMGQEVILRCVPISNHLYFYWYRQILGQKVEFLVSFYNNEISEKSEIFDDQFSVERPDGSNFTLKIRSTKLEDSAMYFCASRWTDLTGELFFGEGSRLTVL.